Reported below is one T cell receptor beta chain. Germline-derived CDR1 and CDR2 are SEHNR and FQNEAQ (reference sequence). The CDR3 has 13 residues. V lost 5 bases and J lost 6; bases outside the gene matches: 2. The sample belongs to a study of coeliac disease. Background on the study: Without high-resolution HLA typing, biased TRBV7-2 usage was examined as a proof of principle.

Assay: immunoSEQ multiplex PCR; the TCRdb copy retains only in-frame clones and omits some. Of approximately 3,100 clones detected, more than 70% appear once; the ten largest clones hold 20%. This receptor was taken from a man aged 80 or over without celiac disease. The chain is built from TRBV7-9 and TRBJ2-1; 9 nucleotides line up with TRBD2. The sample was lymphocytes from the gut lamina propria. CDR3 residues: CASSDSGSNEQFF. The CDR3 DNA reads as TGTGCCAGCAGCGATAGCGGGAGCAATGAGCAGTTCTTC. The full variable domain, in which reference TRBV7-9 and TRBJ2-1 provide the parts outside the CDR3, is DTGVSQNPRHKITKRGQNVTFRCDPISEHNRLYWYRQTLGQGPEFLTYFQNEAQLEKSRLLSDRFSAERPKGSFSTLEIQRTEQGDSAMYLCASSDSGSNEQFFGPGTRLTVL.